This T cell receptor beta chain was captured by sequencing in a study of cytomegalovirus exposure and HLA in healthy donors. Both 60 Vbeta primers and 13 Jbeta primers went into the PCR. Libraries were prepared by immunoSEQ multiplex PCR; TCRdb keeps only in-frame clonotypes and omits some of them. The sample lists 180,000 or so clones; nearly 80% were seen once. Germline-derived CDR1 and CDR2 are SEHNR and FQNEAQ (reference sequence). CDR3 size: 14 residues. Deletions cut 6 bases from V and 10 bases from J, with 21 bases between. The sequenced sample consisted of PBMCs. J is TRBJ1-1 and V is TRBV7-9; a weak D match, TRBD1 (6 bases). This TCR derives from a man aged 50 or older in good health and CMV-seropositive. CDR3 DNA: TGTGCCAGCAGGGGCCGAGGGGGACCTGAGGGAGCTTTCTTT. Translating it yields CASRGRGGPEGAFF.